This T cell receptor beta chain was sequenced during a study of T cells in localized non-small cell lung cancer. Points from the study as a whole: Adjacent lung exhibited a median of about 50 among the 100 most abundant tumor clones.

Repertoires were generated with immunoSEQ multiplex PCR, while TCRdb's copy carries only in-frame clones and drops some. The data hold roughly 40,000 clones, with roughly four fifths observed a single time. The CDR3 sequence is 11 residues long. The V end was cut by 1 base, the J end by 6 bases, with 5 bases between. Germline V gene data show CDR1 as GTSNPN and CDR2 as SVGIG (reference sequence). In its sample, this clone was seen once. No antigen is known for it. The chain couples TRBV30 to TRBJ2-3; D uncertain. Specimen: PBMCs, collected before any cancer treatment. The origin of this receptor is a man between 40 and 70 years old with stage II lung adenocarcinoma. DNA for the CDR3: TGTGCCTGGAGTGGGGTGGATACGCAGTATTTT. Protein: CAWSGVDTQYF.